The 24 T cell receptor beta chains below come from one sample, sequenced in a study of post-analysis software for immune sequencing data. What these receptors recognize is not known. Study-level results: Four or five TRBV segments were more frequent in patients than controls; TRBV5-6, TRBV5-1 and TRBV20-1 belonged to this group.

Researchers reported that TCR beta cDNA libraries carried unique molecular identifiers. TCRdb analysed the PCR reads with MiXCR anew, one entry per CDR3 protein. The sample records about 190,000 distinct CDR3 sequences, around 30% being singletons. Source material: blood. These receptors all stem from a girl aged 2-17 years with multiple sclerosis.

This clonotype turned up a few times. The chain employs TRBV5-1 and TRBJ2-5; 13 nucleotides agree with TRBD2. The V and J ends lost 4 bases and 4 bases, in that order; junction bases with no gene match: 10. The CDR3 consists of 17 residues. Germline values: CDR1 SGHRS, CDR2 YFSETQ. The CDR3 sequence: CASSRGVLAGGPETQYF. In DNA, the CDR3 is TGCGCCAGCAGCCGTGGCGTACTAGCGGGAGGGCCAGAGACCCAGTACTTC.

The V gene is TRBV5-1, the J gene TRBJ1-1; TRBD1 might be the D (6 bases). V shed 1 base and J shed 1 base, with 8 bases lying between them. CDR3 length: 14 residues. From germline, CDR1 is SGHRS and CDR2 YFSETQ. CDR3 amino acids: CASSLWDKNTEAFF. The DNA of the CDR3 is TGCGCCAGCAGCTTGTGGGACAAGAACACTGAAGCTTTCTTT.

This clonotype came up many times. The chain recombines TRBV29-1 with TRBJ2-7; 9 nucleotides agree with TRBD1. In germline, CDR1 is SQVTM, CDR2 ANQGSEA. V shed 7 bases, J shed 5 bases, and the junction held 9 bases outside the gene matches. This CDR3 spans 13 amino acids. The CDR3 DNA sequence: TGCAGCGGCTCCGGGACAGGGACCCACGAGCAGTACTTC. As protein: CSGSGTGTHEQYF.

This clonotype was seen only a few times. J is TRBJ2-7 and V is TRBV10-1; 11 bases agree with TRBD2. Germline CDR1 is WNHNN and CDR2 is SYGVQD (reference sequence). This CDR3 has 16 amino acids. V was pared by 8 bases and J by 4 bases, with 13 bases of the junction left unmatched. The CDR3 coding sequence is TGCGCCAGCGCCCCAACATCTAGCGGGAGGAGGTACGAGCAGTACTTC. Protein: CASAPTSSGRRYEQYF.

J is TRBJ1-1 and V is TRBV12-3 or TRBV12-4; D gene ambiguous. Trimming removed 3 bases at V and 5 bases at J, with 10 bases between. There are 13 residues in the CDR3. The CDR3 reads CASSFRVGTEAFF. CDR3 nucleotides: TGTGCCAGCAGTTTTAGGGTCGGAACTGAAGCTTTCTTT.

Notes on this clonotype: The junction shows a germline mismatch at one end, possibly a read error. The chain couples TRBV12-3 or TRBV12-4 to TRBJ1-5; the D gene is possibly TRBD1 (5 bases). The CDR3 consists of 14 residues. Here the CDR3 DNA reads TGTGCCAGCAGTCGTACCTCAGGGAGACAGCCCCGGCATTTT. Amino acids: CASSRTSGRQPRHF.

This chain connects TRBV6-1 to TRBJ2-5, with D maybe TRBD2 (5 bases). This CDR3 spans 12 amino acids. Between the trimmed V and J ends, which lost 4 bases and 7 bases, there was a span of 10 bases. Per germline, CDR1 MNHNS and CDR2 SASEGT. The CDR3 loop is CASSGGVGTQYF. The CDR3 coding sequence is TGTGCCAGCAGTGGGGGAGTTGGGACCCAGTACTTC.

This clonotype was found many times. The chain is built from TRBV12-3 or TRBV12-4 and TRBJ2-7; perhaps D is TRBD1 or TRBD2 (5 bases each). The CDR3 consists of 14 residues. The ends were cut back, 0 bases at V and 7 bases at J, with 13 bases in the middle. The CDR3 reads CASSLAPWGGEQYF. As DNA, the CDR3 is TGTGCCAGCAGTTTAGCCCCTTGGGGCGGGGAGCAGTACTTC.

This clonotype appeared many times. V usage is TRBV29-1 and J usage is TRBJ2-3; tentatively, D is TRBD1 (5 bases). V lost 3 bases and J 0 bases, leaving 13 bases between the germline ends. This CDR3 has 15 amino acids. Germline V gene data show CDR1 as SQVTM and CDR2 as ANQGSEA. The CDR3 DNA reads TGCAGCGTTGAGCCCTACAGGACCAGCACAGATACGCAGTATTTT. Translated, it gives CSVEPYRTSTDTQYF.

DNA for the CDR3: TGTGCCAGCAGTGCTGGGAGGTCTGAAGCTTTCTTT. The encoded protein is CASSAGRSEAFF. V gene TRBV27 combines with J gene TRBJ1-1, with no clear D. V lost 5 bases, J lost 6 bases, and 10 bases lay in between. Looked up from germline, CDR1 is MNHEY and CDR2 is SMNVEV (reference sequence). The CDR3 extends over 12 amino acids.

J is TRBJ2-5 and V is TRBV29-1, with a weak D call TRBD2 (5 bases). Trimming cost V 3 bases and J 1 base, with 9 bases left between them. This CDR3 is 13 amino acids long. CDR1 SQVTM and CDR2 ANQGSEA come from the germline V gene. The CDR3 is CSVDEGSQETQYF. In nucleotides, the CDR3 is TGCAGCGTTGACGAGGGTAGCCAAGAGACCCAGTACTTC.

This clonotype has just a few counts. The V call is TRBV2, the J call TRBJ1-1, with TRBD1 matching over 7 bases. The CDR3 has 14 amino acids. J gave up 4 bases and V 6 bases, and 8 bases lay outside the gene matches. CDR1 SNHLY and CDR2 FYNNEI come from the germline V gene. The DNA of the CDR3 is TGTGCCAGCAGCAACCAGGGGGAGGGCACTGAAGCTTTCTTT. Its translation: CASSNQGEGTEAFF.

The gene calls are TRBV19 and TRBJ2-5; TRBD2 agrees at 10 bases. This CDR3 region has 17 residues. The germline V gene encodes CDR1 LNHDA and CDR2 SQIVND (reference sequence). The V and J ends lost 5 bases and 0 bases, in that order; junction bases with no gene match: 9. CDR3 nucleotides: TGTGCCAGTAGTCCGGCTAGCGGGGGCCTGTACCAAGAGACCCAGTACTTC. Translation: CASSPASGGLYQETQYF.

J is TRBJ2-2 and V is TRBV7-9; 7 positions agree with TRBD2. Germline V lookup: CDR1 SEHNR, CDR2 FQNEAQ (reference sequence). The junction had 2 bases not matched to a gene; V was cut back by 6 bases and J by 4 bases. The CDR3 totals 13 residues. This CDR3 reads CASRASGTGELFF. As DNA, the CDR3 is TGTGCCAGCAGGGCTAGCGGCACCGGGGAGCTGTTTTTT.

Remarks on this clonotype: A read error may explain this, as a much larger clone is one base away. This chain uses TRBV4-1 with TRBJ2-1; D uncertain. CDR1 and CDR2 (germline): MGHRA, YSYEKL. The CDR3 has 14 amino acids. The CDR3 nucleotides are TGCGCCAGCGGCCAAGGTGGTTGGGCGGACGAGCAGTTCTTC. Its translation: CASGQGGWADEQFF.

V usage is TRBV7-6 and J usage is TRBJ2-1; 9 nucleotides line up with TRBD2. The CDR3 contains 17 residues. Germline CDR1 SGHVS, CDR2 FNYEAQ. V trimming: 5 bases; J trimming: 8 bases; junction bases outside the gene matches: 16. The CDR3 DNA is TGTGCCAGCAGCCGTCTCGGAGGTAGCGGGAGCCCCCATGAGCAGTTCTTC. This translates into CASSRLGGSGSPHEQFF.

This clonotype was seen once. The rearrangement uses TRBV4-1 and TRBJ2-5, with TRBD2 identical over 12 bases. V was clipped by 1 base and J by 4 bases; unmatched bases: 7. This CDR3 has 17 amino acids. Germline lookup yields CDR1 MGHRA and CDR2 YSYEKL. CDR3 sequence reads: CASSQARTSGIGETQYF. Written as DNA, the CDR3 is TGCGCCAGCAGCCAAGCTCGGACTAGCGGGATAGGAGAGACCCAGTACTTC.

This clonotype has ten or more counts. The chain employs TRBV11-2 and TRBJ1-2; TRBD1 aligns across 7 bases. The CDR3 length is 14 residues. Germline-derived CDR1 and CDR2 are SGHAT and FQNNGV. The ends lost 6 bases at V and 5 bases at J; junction bases unmatched: 9. The CDR3 nucleotides read TGTGCCAGCAGACCAGGGGGTGGAAAATATGGCTACACCTTC. Protein product: CASRPGGGKYGYTF. The variable domain in full, completed from reference TRBV11-2 and TRBJ1-2, reads EAGVAQSPRYKIIEKRQSVAFWCNPISGHATLYWYQQILGQGPKLLIQFQNNGVVDDSQLPKDRFSAERLKGVDSTLKIQPAKLEDSAVYLCASRPGGGKYGYTFGSGTRLTVV.

Worth noting for this clonotype: Since a much larger clone is just one base distant, this may be a read error. The J gene is TRBJ2-3, the V gene TRBV6-4, with 10 bases matching TRBD2. From germline, CDR1 is MRHNA and CDR2 SNTAGT. CDR3 length equals 13 residues. CDR3: CAGSEREGLSQYF. CDR3 bases: TGTGCCGGCAGTGAGCGGGAGGGCCTTTCGCAGTATTTT.

This clonotype was detected a few times. V and J are TRBV7-9 and TRBJ2-1; weak D call: TRBD2 (6 bases). Between the trimmed V and J ends, which lost 0 bases and 8 bases, there was a span of 11 bases. Germline-derived CDR1 and CDR2 are SEHNR and FQNEAQ (reference sequence). The length of the CDR3 is 14 residues. CDR3 in amino acids: CASSLAGGRDEQFF. CDR3 nucleotides: TGTGCCAGCAGCTTAGCGGGAGGAAGGGATGAGCAGTTCTTC.

About this clonotype: This could be a read error, since a much larger clone is one nucleotide away. The chain uses TRBV4-1 and TRBJ1-6; no reliable D call. CDR1 and CDR2 from the germline V gene are MGHRA and YSYEKL. This CDR3 has 16 residues. V dropped 0 bases and J dropped 7 bases, with 13 bases sitting between them. This chain's CDR3 is CASSQESQWYNSPLHF. The DNA of the CDR3 is TGCGCCAGCAGCCAAGAATCGCAGTGGTACAATTCACCCCTCCACTTT.

In this sample, this clonotype turned up many times. This rearrangement joins TRBV7-8 to TRBJ2-1, with TRBD2 matching over 12 bases. V lost 0 bases and J lost 0; bases outside the gene matches: 6. This CDR3 region has 19 residues. Germline V gene sequence: CDR1 SGHVS, CDR2 FQNEAQ. CDR3 nucleotides: TGTGCCAGCAGCTTAGCCGAGACTAGCGGGAGTCTCTCCTACAATGAGCAGTTCTTC. Translated: CASSLAETSGSLSYNEQFF.

On this clonotype: Just one base apart from a much larger clone, this may be a read error. The chain combines TRBV6-1 with TRBJ2-1, with D hard to call. The CDR3 length is 14 residues. Germline V gives CDR1 MNHNS, CDR2 SASEGT. This CDR3 reads CASSEGSAYNGQFF. The DNA of the CDR3 is TGTGCCAGCAGTGAAGGGAGCGCCTACAATGGGCAGTTCTTC.

Relative to its sample, this clonotype is medium-sized. The chain employs TRBV7-3 and TRBJ2-7, with 10 bases identical to TRBD1. The CDR3 spans 14 residues. Trimming took 5 bases from V and 4 from J; bases not matched to a gene: 5. Germline CDR1 SGHTA, CDR2 FQGTGA. DNA of the CDR3: TGTGCCAGCAGCCCTGGGACAGGGGAGTACGAGCAGTACTTC. As protein: CASSPGTGEYEQYF.